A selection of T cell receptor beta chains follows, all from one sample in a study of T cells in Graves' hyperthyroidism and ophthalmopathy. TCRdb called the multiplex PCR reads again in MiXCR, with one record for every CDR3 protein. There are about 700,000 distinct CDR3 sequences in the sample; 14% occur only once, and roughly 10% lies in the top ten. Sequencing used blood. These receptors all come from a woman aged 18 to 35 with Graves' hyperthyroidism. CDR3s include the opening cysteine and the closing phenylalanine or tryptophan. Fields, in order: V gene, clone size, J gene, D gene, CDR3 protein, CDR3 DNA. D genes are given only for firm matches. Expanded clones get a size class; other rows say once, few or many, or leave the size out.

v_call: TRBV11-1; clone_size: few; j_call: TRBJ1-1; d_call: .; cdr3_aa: CASSPKGVGNTEAFF; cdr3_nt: TGTGCCAGCAGCCCTAAGGGGGTGGGGAACACTGAAGCTTTCTTT
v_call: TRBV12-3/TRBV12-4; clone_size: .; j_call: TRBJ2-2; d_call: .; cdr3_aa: CASTLLGGELFF; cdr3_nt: TGTGCCAGCACCCTTCTGGGGGGGGAGCTGTTTTTT
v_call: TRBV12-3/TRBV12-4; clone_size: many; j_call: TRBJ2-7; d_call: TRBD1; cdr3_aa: CASSPLVGTGVSEQYF; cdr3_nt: TGTGCCAGCAGTCCCCTCGTCGGGACAGGGGTGTCCGAGCAGTACTTC
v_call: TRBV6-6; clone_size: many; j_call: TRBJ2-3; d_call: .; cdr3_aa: CASSSGRTVSDTQYF; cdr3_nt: TGTGCCAGCAGTTCGGGACGGACAGTTTCAGATACGCAGTATTTT
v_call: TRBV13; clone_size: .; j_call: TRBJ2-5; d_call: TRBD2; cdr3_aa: CASSFQLAGGETQYF; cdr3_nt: TGTGCCAGCAGCTTTCAACTAGCGGGAGGAGAGACCCAGTACTTC
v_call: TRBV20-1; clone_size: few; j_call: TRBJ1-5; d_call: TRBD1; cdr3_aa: CSAREIIQGAAQPQHF; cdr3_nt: TGCAGTGCTAGAGAGATAATACAGGGGGCAGCTCAGCCCCAGCATTTT
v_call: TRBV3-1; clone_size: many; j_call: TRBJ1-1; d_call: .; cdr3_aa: CASSQDRLVTEAFF; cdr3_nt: TGTGCCAGCAGCCAAGACCGGCTGGTCACTGAAGCTTTCTTT
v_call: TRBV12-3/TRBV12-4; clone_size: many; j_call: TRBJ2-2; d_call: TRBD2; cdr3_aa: CASSGTSGREIRLSWDTGELFF; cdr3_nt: TGTGCCAGCAGTGGGACTAGCGGGAGGGAAATCCGACTCTCATGGGACACCGGGGAGCTGTTTTTT
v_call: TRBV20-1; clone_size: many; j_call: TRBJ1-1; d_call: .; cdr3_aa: CSASDLLYGTEAFF; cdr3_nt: TGCAGTGCTAGTGACCTTCTCTACGGTACTGAAGCTTTCTTT
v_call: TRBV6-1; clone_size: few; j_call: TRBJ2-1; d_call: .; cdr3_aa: CASSDRDKQFF; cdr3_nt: TGTGCCAGCAGTGACCGGGACAAACAGTTCTTC
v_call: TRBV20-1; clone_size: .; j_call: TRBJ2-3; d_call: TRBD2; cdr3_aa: CSARGLAGSLDTQYF; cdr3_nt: TGCAGTGCTAGGGGACTAGCGGGATCCCTGGATACGCAGTATTTT
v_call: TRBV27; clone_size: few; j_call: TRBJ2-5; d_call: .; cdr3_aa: CASRTRYQETQYF; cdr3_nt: TGTGCCAGCCGCACTCGGTACCAAGAGACCCAGTACTTC
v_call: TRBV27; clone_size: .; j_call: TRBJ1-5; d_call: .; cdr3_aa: CASSLFGGTGSQPQHF; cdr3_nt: TGTGCCAGCAGTTTATTCGGGGGAACGGGTAGTCAGCCCCAGCATTTT
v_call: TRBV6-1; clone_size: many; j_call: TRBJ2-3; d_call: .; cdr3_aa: CASSLAWRDTQYF; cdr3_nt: TGTGCCAGCAGCCTAGCTTGGAGGGATACGCAGTATTTT
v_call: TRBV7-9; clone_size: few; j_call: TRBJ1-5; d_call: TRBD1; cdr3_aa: CASSPTGSVDQPQHF; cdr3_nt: TGTGCCAGCAGCCCGACAGGGTCGGTCGATCAGCCCCAGCATTTT
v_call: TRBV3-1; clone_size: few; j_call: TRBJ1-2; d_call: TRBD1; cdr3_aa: CASSPPTGVDGYTF; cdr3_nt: TGTGCCAGCAGCCCCCCAACAGGGGTGGATGGCTACACCTTC
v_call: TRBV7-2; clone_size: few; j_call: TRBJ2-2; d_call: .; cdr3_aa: CASSLAVWTGELFF; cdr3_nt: TGTGCCAGCAGCTTAGCGGTTTGGACCGGGGAGCTGTTTTTT
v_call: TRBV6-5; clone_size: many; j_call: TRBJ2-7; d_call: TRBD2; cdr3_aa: CASSYGLAGDEQYF; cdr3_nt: TGTGCCAGCAGTTACGGACTAGCGGGTGACGAGCAGTACTTC
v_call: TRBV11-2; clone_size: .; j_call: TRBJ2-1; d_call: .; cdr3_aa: CASSLGQGLHEQFF; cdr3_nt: TGTGCCAGCAGCTTAGGACAAGGTCTCCATGAGCAGTTCTTC
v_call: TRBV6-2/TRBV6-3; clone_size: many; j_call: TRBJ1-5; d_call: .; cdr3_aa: CASSYSSRQPQHF; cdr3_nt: TGTGCCAGCAGTTACTCGAGTCGGCAGCCCCAGCATTTT
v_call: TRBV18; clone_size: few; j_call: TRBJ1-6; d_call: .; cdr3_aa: CASSPSSGGVGSPLHF; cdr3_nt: TGTGCCAGCTCACCAAGTTCGGGTGGGGTTGGTTCACCCCTCCACTTT
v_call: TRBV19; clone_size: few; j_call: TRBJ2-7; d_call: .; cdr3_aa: CASLASGTYEQYF; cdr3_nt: TGTGCCAGTTTAGCGTCGGGTACCTACGAGCAGTACTTC
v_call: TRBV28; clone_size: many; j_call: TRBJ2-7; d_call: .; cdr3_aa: CASSRPEGAQNEQYF; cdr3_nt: TGTGCCAGCAGTCGCCCTGAAGGGGCTCAGAACGAGCAGTACTTC
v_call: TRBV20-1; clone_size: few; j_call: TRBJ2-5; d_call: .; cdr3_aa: CSARDNRKETQYF; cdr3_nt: TGCAGTGCTAGGGACAACCGGAAAGAGACCCAGTACTTC
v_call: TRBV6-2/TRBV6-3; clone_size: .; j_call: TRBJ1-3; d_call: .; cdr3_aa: CASKGGTGNTIYF; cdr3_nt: TGTGCCAGCAAGGGTGGAACTGGAAACACCATATATTTT
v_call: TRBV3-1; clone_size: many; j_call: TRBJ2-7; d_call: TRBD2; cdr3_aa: CASSRRLAGDYEQYF; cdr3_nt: TGTGCCAGCAGCCGACGACTAGCGGGAGACTACGAGCAGTACTTC
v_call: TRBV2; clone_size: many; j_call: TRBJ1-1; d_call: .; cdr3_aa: CASRPDTLNTEAFF; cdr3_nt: TGTGCCAGCAGACCGGACACCTTAAACACTGAAGCTTTCTTT
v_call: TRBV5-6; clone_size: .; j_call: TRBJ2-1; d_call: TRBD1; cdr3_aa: CASSRLGTGVYNEQFF; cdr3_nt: TGTGCCAGCAGCAGACTCGGGACAGGGGTCTACAATGAGCAGTTCTTC
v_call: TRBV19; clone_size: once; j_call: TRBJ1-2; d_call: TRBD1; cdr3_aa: CASSIRKGASYGYTF; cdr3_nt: TGTGCCAGTAGTATAAGGAAGGGGGCGAGCTATGGCTACACCTTC
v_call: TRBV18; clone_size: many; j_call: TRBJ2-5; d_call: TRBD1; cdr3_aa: CASSPGQGGETQYF; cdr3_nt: TGTGCCAGCTCACCCGGACAGGGGGGAGAGACCCAGTACTTC
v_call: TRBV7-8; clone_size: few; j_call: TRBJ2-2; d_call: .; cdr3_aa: CASSLARWELFF; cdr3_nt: TGTGCCAGCAGCTTAGCGCGGTGGGAGCTGTTTTTT
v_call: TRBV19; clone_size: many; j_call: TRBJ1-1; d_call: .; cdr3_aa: CASSTQGSYPEAFF; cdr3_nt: TGTGCCAGTAGTACTCAGGGTTCGTACCCTGAAGCTTTCTTT
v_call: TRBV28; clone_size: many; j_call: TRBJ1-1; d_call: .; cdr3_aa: CASSSFRAGDTEAFF; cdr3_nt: TGTGCCAGCAGTTCGTTCAGGGCGGGAGACACTGAAGCTTTCTTT
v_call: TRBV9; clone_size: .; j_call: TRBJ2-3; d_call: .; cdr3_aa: CASSARQSTDTQYF; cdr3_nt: TGTGCCAGCAGCGCCCGACAGAGCACAGATACGCAGTATTTT
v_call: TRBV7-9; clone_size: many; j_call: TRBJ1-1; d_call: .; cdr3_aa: CASSLTPEDIEAFF; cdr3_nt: TGTGCCAGCAGCTTAACGCCGGAGGACATTGAAGCTTTCTTT
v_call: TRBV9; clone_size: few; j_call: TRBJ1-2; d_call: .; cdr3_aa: CASSVGDTDNYGYTF; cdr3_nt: TGTGCCAGCAGCGTAGGGGACACAGATAACTATGGCTACACCTTC
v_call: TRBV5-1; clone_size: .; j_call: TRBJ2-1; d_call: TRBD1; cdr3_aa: CASSSRTGLDNEQFF; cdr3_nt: TGCGCCAGCAGCTCAAGGACAGGTCTGGACAATGAGCAGTTCTTC
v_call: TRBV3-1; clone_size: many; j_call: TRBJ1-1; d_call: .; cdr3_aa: CASSQDTHTEAFF; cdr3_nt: TGTGCCAGCAGCCAAGATACACACACTGAAGCTTTCTTT
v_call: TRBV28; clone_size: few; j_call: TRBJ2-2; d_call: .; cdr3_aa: CASSFSNSGGELFF; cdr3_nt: TGTGCCAGCAGTTTTAGCAACTCCGGGGGGGAGCTGTTTTTT
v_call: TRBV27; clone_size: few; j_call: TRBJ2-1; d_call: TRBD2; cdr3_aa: CASSLISRRRGSSYNEQFF; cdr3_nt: TGTGCCAGCAGTTTAATCAGTCGTCGGCGGGGGAGCTCCTACAATGAGCAGTTCTTC
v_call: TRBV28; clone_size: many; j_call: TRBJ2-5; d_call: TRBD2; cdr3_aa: CASSFPSLAGTRGETQYF; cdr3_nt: TGTGCCAGCAGTTTCCCCTCACTAGCGGGTACGAGGGGAGAGACCCAGTACTTC
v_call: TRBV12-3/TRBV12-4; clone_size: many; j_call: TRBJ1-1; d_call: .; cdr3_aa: CASSFRGEAEAFF; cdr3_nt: TGTGCCAGCAGTTTTCGGGGGGAGGCTGAAGCTTTCTTT